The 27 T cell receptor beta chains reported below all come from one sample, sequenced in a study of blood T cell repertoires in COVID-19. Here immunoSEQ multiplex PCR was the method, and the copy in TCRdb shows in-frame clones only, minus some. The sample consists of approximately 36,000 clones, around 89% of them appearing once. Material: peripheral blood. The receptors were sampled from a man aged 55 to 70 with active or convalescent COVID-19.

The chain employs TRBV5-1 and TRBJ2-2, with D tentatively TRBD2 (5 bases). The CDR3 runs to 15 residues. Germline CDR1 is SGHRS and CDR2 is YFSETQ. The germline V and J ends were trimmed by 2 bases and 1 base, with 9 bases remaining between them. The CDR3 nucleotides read TGCGCCAGCAGCTTTATGGACTGGAACACCGGGGAGCTGTTTTTT. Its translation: CASSFMDWNTGELFF.

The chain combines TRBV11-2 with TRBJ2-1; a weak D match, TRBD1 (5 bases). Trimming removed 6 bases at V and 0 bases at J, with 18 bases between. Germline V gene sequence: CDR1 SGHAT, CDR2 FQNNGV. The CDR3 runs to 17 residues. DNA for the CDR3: TGTGCCAGCAGTCAAGGGGCGACAGCTCTCTCCTACAATGAGCAGTTCTTC. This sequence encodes CASSQGATALSYNEQFF.

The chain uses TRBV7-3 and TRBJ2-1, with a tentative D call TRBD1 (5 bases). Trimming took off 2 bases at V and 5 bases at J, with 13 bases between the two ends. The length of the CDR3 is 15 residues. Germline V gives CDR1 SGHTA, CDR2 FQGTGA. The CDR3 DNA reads TGTGCCAGCAGCTTATCAGGGCGGTCGAACAATGAGCAGTTCTTC. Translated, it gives CASSLSGRSNNEQFF.

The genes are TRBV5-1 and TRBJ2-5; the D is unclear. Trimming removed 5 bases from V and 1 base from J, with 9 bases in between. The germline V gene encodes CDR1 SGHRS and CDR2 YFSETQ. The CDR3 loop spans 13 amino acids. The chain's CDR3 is CASRTARQETQYF. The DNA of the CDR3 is TGCGCCAGCAGAACAGCTCGCCAAGAGACCCAGTACTTC.

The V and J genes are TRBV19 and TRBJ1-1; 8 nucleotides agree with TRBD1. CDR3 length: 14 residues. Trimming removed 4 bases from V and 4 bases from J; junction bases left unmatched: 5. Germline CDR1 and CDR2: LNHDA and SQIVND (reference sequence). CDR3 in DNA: TGTGCCAGTAGTACAGGGGGCGTCTTCACTGAAGCTTTCTTT. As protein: CASSTGGVFTEAFF. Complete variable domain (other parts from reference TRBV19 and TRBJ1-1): DGGITQSPKYLFRKEGQNVTLSCEQNLNHDAMYWYRQDPGQGLRLIYYSQIVNDFQKGDIAEGYSVSREKKESFPLTVTSAQKNPTAFYLCASSTGGVFTEAFFGQGTRLTVV.

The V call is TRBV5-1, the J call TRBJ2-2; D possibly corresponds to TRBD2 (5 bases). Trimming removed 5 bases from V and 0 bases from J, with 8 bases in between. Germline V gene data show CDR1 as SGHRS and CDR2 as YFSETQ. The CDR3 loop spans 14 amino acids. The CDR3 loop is CASSRGTNTGELFF. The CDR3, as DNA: TGCGCCAGCAGTCGGGGTACGAACACCGGGGAGCTGTTTTTT.

CDR3 in DNA: TGCAGCGTCTCTGGGGGGGGGTATGAAGCTTTCTTT. It codes for CSVSGGGYEAFF. The chain has TRBV29-1 and TRBJ1-1; D might be TRBD1 (5 bases). The V end was cut by 6 bases, the J end by 7 bases, with 15 bases between. Germline V lookup: CDR1 SQVTM, CDR2 ANQGSEA. The CDR3 length is 12 residues. The full variable domain, its missing parts supplied by reference TRBV29-1 and TRBJ1-1, is SAVISQKPSRDICQRGTSLTIQCQVDSQVTMMFWYRQQPGQSLTLIATANQGSEATYESGFVIDKFPISRPNLTFSTLTVSNMSPEDSSIYLCSVSGGGYEAFFGQGTRLTVV.

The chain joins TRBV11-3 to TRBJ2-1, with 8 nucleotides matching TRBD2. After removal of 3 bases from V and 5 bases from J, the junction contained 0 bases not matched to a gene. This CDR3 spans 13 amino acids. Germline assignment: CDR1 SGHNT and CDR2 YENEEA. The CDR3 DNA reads TGTGCCAGCAGCTTTAGCGGGAACAATGAGCAGTTCTTC. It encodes CASSFSGNNEQFF.

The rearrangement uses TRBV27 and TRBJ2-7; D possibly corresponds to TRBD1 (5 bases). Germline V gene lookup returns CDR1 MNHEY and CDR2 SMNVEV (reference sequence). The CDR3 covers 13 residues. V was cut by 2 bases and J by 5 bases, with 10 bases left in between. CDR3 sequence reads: CASSLLGANEQYF. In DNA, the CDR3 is TGTGCCAGCAGTTTACTAGGGGCCAACGAGCAGTACTTC.

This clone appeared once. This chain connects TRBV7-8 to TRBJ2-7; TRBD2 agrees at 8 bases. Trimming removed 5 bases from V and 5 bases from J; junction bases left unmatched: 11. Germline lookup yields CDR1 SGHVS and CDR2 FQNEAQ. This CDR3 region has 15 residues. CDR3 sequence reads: CASSALKTSADEQYF. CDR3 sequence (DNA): TGTGCCAGCAGCGCCCTCAAGACTAGCGCGGACGAGCAGTACTTC.

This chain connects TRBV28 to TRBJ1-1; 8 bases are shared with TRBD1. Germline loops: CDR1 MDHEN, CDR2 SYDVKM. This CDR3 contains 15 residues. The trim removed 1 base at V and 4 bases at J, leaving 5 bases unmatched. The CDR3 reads CASSLSQGARTEAFF. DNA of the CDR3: TGTGCCAGCAGTTTATCCCAGGGGGCGCGCACTGAAGCTTTCTTT. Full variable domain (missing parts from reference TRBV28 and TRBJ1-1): DVKVTQSSRYLVKRTGEKVFLECVQDMDHENMFWYRQDPGLGLRLIYFSYDVKMKEKGDIPEGYSVSREKKERFSLILESASTNQTSMYLCASSLSQGARTEAFFGQGTRLTVV.

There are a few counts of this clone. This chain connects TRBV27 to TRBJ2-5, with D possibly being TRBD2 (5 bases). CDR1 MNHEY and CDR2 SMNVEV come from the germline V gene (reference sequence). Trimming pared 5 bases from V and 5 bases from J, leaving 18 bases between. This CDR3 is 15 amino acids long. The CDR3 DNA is TGTGCCAGCAGTACCCTACTAGGAAGCGGCGAGACCCAGTACTTC. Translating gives CASSTLLGSGETQYF.

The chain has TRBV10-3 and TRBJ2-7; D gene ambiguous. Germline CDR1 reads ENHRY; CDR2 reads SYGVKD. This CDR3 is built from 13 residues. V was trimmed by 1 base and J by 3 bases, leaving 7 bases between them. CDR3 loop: CAISEWANYEQYF. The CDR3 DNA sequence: TGTGCCATCAGTGAGTGGGCTAACTACGAGCAGTACTTC.

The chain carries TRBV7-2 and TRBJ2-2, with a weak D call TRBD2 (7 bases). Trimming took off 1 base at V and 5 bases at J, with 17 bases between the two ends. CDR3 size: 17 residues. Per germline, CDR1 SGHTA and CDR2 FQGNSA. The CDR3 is CASSLGGLGGRTGELFF. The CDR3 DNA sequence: TGTGCCAGCAGCTTAGGCGGACTAGGGGGGAGAACCGGGGAGCTGTTTTTT.

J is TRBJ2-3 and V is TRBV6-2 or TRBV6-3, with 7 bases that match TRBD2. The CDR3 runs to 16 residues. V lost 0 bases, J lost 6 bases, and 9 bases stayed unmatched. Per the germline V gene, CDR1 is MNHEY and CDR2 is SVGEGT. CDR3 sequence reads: CASSYSPSGAWDTQYF. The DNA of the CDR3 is TGTGCCAGCAGTTACTCTCCTAGCGGAGCGTGGGATACGCAGTATTTT.

In nucleotides, the CDR3 is TGTGCCAGCAGCGGGACAGGGGGAATCTACGAGCAGTACTTC. This encodes CASSGTGGIYEQYF. The chain uses TRBV6-2 or TRBV6-3 and TRBJ2-7; 11 nucleotides agree with TRBD1. Per germline, CDR1 MNHEY and CDR2 SVGEGT. V lost 6 bases to trimming and J lost 3 bases; unmatched junction nucleotides: 4. This CDR3 has 14 residues.

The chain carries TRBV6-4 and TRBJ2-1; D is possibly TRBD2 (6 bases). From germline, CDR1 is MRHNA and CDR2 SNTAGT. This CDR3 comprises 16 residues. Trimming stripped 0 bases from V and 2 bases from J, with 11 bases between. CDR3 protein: CASSDSKGRTYNEQFF. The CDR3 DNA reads TGTGCCAGCAGTGACTCGAAGGGGAGGACCTACAATGAGCAGTTCTTC.

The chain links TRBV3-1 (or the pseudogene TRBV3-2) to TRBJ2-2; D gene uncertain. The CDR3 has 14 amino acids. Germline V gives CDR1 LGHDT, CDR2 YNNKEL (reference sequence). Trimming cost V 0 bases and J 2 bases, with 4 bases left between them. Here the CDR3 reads CASSQDLNTGELFF. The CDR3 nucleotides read TGTGCCAGCAGCCAAGATCTTAACACCGGGGAGCTGTTTTTT.

The CDR3 DNA reads as TGTGCCAGCAGACGTCTAGCGGGAGAGGCAGATACGCAGTATTTT. This translates into CASRRLAGEADTQYF. This chain uses TRBV11-2 with TRBJ2-3; 10 positions agree with TRBD2. The V segment lost 6 bases and the J segment 4 bases; nucleotides outside the gene matches: 7. The CDR3 is made up of 15 amino acids. Germline loops: CDR1 SGHAT, CDR2 FQNNGV.

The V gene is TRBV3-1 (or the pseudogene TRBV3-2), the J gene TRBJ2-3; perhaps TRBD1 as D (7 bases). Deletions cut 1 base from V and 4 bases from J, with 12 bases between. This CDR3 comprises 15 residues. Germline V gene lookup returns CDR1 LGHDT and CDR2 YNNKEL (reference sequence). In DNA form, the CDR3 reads TGTGCCAGCAGCCAAGTCAGGGGGGACGCAGATACGCAGTATTTT. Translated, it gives CASSQVRGDADTQYF.

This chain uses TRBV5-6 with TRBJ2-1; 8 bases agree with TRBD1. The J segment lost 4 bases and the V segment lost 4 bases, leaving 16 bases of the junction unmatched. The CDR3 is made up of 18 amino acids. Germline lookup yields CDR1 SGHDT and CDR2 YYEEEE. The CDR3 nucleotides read TGTGCCAGCAGCCTTGGCAGGGGGCCAATAAATGTTTACAATGAGCAGTTCTTC. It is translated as CASSLGRGPINVYNEQFF.

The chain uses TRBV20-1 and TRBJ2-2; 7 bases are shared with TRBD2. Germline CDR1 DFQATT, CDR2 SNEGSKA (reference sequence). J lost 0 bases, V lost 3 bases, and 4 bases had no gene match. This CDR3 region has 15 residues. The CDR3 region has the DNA TGCAGTGCTAGTCGCGGGAGCGCGAACACCGGGGAGCTGTTTTTT. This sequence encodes CSASRGSANTGELFF.

The CDR3 DNA sequence: TGTGCCAGCAGTTACTCGATGCAGAATCAGCCCCAGCATTTT. Its translation is CASSYSMQNQPQHF. The chain uses TRBV6-2 or TRBV6-3 and TRBJ1-5; no firm D call. Germline V CDR1 and CDR2: MNHEY, SVGEGT. The length of the CDR3 is 14 residues. Trimming cost V 0 bases and J 4 bases, with 7 bases left between them.

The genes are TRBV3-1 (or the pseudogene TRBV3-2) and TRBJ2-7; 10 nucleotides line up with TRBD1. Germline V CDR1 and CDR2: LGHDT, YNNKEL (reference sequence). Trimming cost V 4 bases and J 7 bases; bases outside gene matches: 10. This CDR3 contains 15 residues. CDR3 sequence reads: CASSLTGTGAREQYF. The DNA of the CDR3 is TGTGCCAGCAGCCTAACCGGGACAGGGGCGAGGGAGCAGTACTTC.

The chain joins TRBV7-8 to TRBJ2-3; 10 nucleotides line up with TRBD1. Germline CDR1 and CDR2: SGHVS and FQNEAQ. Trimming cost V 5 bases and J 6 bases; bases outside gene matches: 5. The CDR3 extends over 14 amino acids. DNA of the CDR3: TGTGCCAGCAGCGCGGGACAGGGGCAGGATACGCAGTATTTT. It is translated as CASSAGQGQDTQYF.

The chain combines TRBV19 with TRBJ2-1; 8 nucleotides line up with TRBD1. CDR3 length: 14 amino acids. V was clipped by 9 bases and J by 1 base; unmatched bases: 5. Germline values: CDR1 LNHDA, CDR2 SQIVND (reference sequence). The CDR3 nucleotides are TGTGCCAGCAAACAGGGGGGTTCCTACAATGAGCAGTTCTTC. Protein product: CASKQGGSYNEQFF.

DNA of the CDR3: TGCGCCAGCAGCTTTGGTGGTAGTAGCGAGACCCAGTACTTC. Protein: CASSFGGSSETQYF. The V call is TRBV5-1, the J call TRBJ2-5, with no clear D. Per germline, CDR1 SGHRS and CDR2 YFSETQ. V lost 2 bases and J 5 bases, leaving 13 bases between the germline ends. The CDR3 has 14 amino acids.